This T cell receptor beta chain is from a study of T cell responses to AZD1222 COVID-19 vaccine. General observations from the study: Nearly half of unique spike-specific TCRs reportedly avoided B.1.351 and B.1.1.7 mutated regions.

With 1 base clipped from V and 7 bases from J, the junction kept 2 bases outside the gene matches. Germline CDR1 and CDR2: SGHDT and YYEEEE. There are 14 residues in the CDR3. Profiled with immunoSEQ multiplex PCR; TCRdb holds only in-frame clones, not every one. The sample consists of some 150,000 clones, around nine tenths of them appearing once. Concerning this clone: Antigen unknown.

This TCR was sampled from an adult in good health. Sample: peripheral blood, taken on day 0 of AZD1222 vaccination. The rearrangement uses TRBV5-6 and TRBJ1-4; 9 bases match TRBD1. The CDR3 DNA is TGTGCCAGCAGCTTGTCACAGGGGGCTGAAAAACTGTTTTTT. This sequence encodes CASSLSQGAEKLFF.